This TCR beta chain was recorded in a study of identical twins. Study results and caveats: Alpha sequences that were out-of-frame and twin-shared showed an excess of low generation probability. Among beta out-of-frame sequences, excess sharing between twins appeared weaker. Modelling approaches yielded underestimates of out-of-frame TCR alpha sharing between monozygotic twins.

The CDR3 is made up of 15 amino acids. Germline CDR1 reads SGHNT; CDR2 reads YYREEE (reference sequence). V lost 5 bases and J lost 4; bases outside the gene matches: 7. Healthy Caucasian individuals made up all the donors. A note on this clonotype: No antigen is known for it.

A single record per CDR3 protein comes from TCRdb applying MiXCR to the 5' RACE reads. The sample has about 520,000 distinct CDR3 sequences, less than 25% seen once. These data also formed part of another study, on T cells expressing NK-cell markers.

This TCR derives from a woman aged 18-35 years in good health. Material: CD4+ T cells sorted from blood. The chain has TRBV5-4 and TRBJ2-5; 11 bases fit TRBD1. CDR3 bases: TGTGCCAGCAGTTCTCCGGGACAGGGGGGAGAGACCCAGTACTTC. Its translation is CASSSPGQGGETQYF.